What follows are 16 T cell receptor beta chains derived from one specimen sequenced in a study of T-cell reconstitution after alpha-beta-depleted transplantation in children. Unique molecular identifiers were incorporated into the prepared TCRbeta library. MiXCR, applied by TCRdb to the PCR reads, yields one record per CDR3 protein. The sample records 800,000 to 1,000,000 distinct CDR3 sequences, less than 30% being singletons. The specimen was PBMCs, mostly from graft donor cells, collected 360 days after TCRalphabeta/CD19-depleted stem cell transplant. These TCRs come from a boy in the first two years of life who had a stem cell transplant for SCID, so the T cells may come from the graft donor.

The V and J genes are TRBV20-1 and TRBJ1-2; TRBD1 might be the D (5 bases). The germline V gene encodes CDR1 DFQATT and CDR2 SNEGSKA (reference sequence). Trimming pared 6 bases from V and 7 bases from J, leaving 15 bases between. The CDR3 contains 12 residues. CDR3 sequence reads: CSAPGRRGGYTF. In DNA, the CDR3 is TGCAGTGCCCCGGGGCGTCGCGGTGGCTACACCTTC.

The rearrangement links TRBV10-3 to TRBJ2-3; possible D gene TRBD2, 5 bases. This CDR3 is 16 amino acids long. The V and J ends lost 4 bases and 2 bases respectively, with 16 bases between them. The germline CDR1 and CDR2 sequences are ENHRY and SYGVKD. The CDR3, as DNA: TGTGCCATCAGTGGCGTAGGGTCGCGGGCCACAGATACGCAGTATTTT. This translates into CAISGVGSRATDTQYF.

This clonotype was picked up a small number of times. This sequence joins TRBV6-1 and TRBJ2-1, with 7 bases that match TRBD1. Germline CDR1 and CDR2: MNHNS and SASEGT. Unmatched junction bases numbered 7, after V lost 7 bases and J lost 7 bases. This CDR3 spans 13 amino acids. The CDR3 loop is CASNPQDRNEQFF. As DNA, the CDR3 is TGTGCCAGCAACCCTCAGGACAGGAATGAGCAGTTCTTC.

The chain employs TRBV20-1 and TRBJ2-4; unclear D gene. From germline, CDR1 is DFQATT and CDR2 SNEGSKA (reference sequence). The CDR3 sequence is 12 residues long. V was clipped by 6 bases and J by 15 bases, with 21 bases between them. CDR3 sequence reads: CSAPSYRATPYF. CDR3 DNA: TGCAGTGCGCCATCGTACCGGGCCACACCGTACTTC.

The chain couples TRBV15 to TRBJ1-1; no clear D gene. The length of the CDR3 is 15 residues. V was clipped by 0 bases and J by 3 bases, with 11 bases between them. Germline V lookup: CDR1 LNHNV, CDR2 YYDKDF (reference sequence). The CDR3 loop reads CATSRDREGYTEAFF. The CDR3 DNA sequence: TGTGCCACCAGCAGAGATCGGGAGGGTTACACTGAAGCTTTCTTT.

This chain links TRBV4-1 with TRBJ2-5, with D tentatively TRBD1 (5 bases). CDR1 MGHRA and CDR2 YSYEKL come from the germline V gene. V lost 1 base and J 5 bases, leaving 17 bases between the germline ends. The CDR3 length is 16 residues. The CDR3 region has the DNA TGCGCCAGCAGCCAAGTTGGCGGCCCGCCAGGGGAGACCCAGTACTTC. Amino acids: CASSQVGGPPGETQYF.

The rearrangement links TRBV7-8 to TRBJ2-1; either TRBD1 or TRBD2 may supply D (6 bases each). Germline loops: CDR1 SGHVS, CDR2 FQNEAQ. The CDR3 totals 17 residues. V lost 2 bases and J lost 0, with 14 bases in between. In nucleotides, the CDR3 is TGTGCCAGCAGCTTATCGGACGGGGGCAACTCCTACAATGAGCAGTTCTTC. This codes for CASSLSDGGNSYNEQFF. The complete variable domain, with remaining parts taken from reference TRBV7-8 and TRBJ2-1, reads GAGVSQSPRYKVAKRGQDVALRCDPISGHVSLFWYQQALGQGPEFLTYFQNEAQLDKSGLPSDRFFAERPEGSVSTLKIQRTQQEDSAVYLCASSLSDGGNSYNEQFFGPGTRLTVL.

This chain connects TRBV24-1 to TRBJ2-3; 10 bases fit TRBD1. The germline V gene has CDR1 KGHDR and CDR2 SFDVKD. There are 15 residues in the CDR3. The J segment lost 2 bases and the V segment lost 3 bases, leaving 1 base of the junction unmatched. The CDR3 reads CATSDGQGVTDTQYF. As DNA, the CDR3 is TGTGCCACCAGTGATGGACAGGGGGTCACAGATACGCAGTATTTT.

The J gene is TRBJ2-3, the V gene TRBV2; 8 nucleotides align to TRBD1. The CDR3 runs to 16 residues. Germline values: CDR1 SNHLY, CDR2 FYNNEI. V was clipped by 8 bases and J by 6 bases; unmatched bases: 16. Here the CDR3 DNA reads TGTGCCAGCCTCGCCCCCTCGACAGGGGTATGGGATACGCAGTATTTT. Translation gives CASLAPSTGVWDTQYF. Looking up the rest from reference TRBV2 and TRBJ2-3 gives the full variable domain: EPEVTQTPSHQVTQMGQEVILRCVPISNHLYFYWYRQILGQKVEFLVSFYNNEISEKSEIFDDQFSVERPDGSNFTLKIRSTKLEDSAMYFCASLAPSTGVWDTQYFGPGTRLTVL.

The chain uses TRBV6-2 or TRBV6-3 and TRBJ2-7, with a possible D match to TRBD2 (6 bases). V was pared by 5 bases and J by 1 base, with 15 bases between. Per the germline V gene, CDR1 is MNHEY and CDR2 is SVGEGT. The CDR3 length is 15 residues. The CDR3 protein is CASSTPGLTSYEQYF. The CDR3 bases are TGTGCCAGCAGTACCCCGGGACTGACTTCCTACGAGCAGTACTTC.

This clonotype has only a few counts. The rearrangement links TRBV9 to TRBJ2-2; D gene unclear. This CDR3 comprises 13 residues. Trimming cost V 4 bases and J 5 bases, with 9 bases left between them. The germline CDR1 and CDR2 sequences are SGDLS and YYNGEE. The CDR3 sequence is CASSPHWTGELFF. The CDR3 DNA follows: TGTGCCAGCAGCCCCCATTGGACCGGGGAGCTGTTTTTT.

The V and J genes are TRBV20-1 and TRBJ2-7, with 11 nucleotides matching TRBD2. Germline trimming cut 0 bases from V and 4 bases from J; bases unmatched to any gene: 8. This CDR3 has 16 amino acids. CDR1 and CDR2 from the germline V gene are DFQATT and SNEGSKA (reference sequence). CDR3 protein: CSARDFVLAGAYEQYF. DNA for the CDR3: TGCAGTGCTAGAGATTTCGTACTAGCGGGAGCGTACGAGCAGTACTTC.

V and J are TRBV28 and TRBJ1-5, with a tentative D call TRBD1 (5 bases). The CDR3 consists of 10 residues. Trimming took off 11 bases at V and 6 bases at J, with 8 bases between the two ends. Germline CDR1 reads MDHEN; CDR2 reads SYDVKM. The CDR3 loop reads CAGGGQPQHF. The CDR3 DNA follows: TGTGCCGGCGGGGGTCAGCCCCAGCATTTT.

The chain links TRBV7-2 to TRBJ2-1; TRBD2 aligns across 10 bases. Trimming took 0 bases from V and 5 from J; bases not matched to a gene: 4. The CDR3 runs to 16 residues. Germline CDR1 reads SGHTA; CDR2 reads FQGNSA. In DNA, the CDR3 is TGTGCCAGCAGCTTAGCGTGGCTAGCGGGGGACAATGAGCAGTTCTTC. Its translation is CASSLAWLAGDNEQFF.

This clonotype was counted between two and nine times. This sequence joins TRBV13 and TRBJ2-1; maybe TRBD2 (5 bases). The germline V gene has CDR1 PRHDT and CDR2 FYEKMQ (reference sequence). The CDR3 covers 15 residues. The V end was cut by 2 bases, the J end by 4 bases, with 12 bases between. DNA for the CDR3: TGTGCCAGCAGCTTAAGGCTAGCTTCTTACAATGAGCAGTTCTTC. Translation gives CASSLRLASYNEQFF.

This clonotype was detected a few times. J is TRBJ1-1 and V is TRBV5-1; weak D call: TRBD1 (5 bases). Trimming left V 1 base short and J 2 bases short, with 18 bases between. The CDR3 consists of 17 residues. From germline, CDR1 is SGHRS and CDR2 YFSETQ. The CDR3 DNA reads TGCGCCAGCAGCTTGTCGCTGGCAGGGAGTGGAAACACTGAAGCTTTCTTT. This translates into CASSLSLAGSGNTEAFF.